This T cell receptor beta chain was sequenced in a study of beta chain features in type 1 diabetes. The CDR3 consists of 12 residues. V lost 0 bases to trimming and J lost 6 bases, with 2 bases between them. Germline CDR1 and CDR2: LNHDA and SQIVND (reference sequence). Expressed TCRB transcripts got sequenced, as all isolated RNA was reverse transcribed. Profiling relied on immunoSEQ multiplex PCR, and the TCRdb table lists in-frame clones only, not all of them. The table includes about 700,000 clones, roughly 13% detected once. Study-wide results and caveats: TCRB CDR3s were moderately but significantly shorter in Type 1 diabetes patients in all four CD4+ subsets.

This clone occurred a few times. What it binds is unknown. The sample comprised naive CD4+ T cells from blood. The receptor's source is a man younger than 30 with type 1 diabetes. V and J are TRBV19 and TRBJ1-4; unclear D gene. The CDR3, as DNA: TGTGCCAGTAGTATAGAGGATGAAAAACTGTTTTTT. Protein: CASSIEDEKLFF.